The present T cell receptor (beta chain) was sequenced within a study of response to subunit inactivated influenza vaccine. Study-wide results and caveats: The authors proposed limited new T cell recruitment per seasonal influenza vaccination.

TCRdb reprocessed the RT-PCR reads with MiXCR, giving one entry per CDR3 protein. The sample holds 530,000 or so distinct CDR3 sequences; 12% are singletons and the top ten take roughly a tenth. A note on this clonotype: The antigen is unknown.

Per the germline V gene, CDR1 is DFQATT and CDR2 is SNEGSKA (reference sequence). V was cut by 1 base and J by 2 bases, with 12 bases left in between. This CDR3 has 14 amino acids. Specimen: PBMCs from blood, collected on the day of vaccination. The sequence derives from a man in his forties or fifties who received an inactivated influenza vaccine. The V and J genes are TRBV20-1 and TRBJ2-7; a possible D gene is TRBD1 (5 bases). In DNA form, the CDR3 reads TGCAGTGCTAGAGTAGGGGAAAGCGCCTACGAGCAGTACTTC. Translated: CSARVGESAYEQYF.